Listed here is a single TCR beta chain. Its cognate antigen is unknown. TCRdb independently ran MiXCR on the reads; one entry per CDR3 protein. The sample holds fewer than 1,000,000 distinct CDR3 sequences, about 33% seen once. Per the germline V gene, CDR1 is SGHTA and CDR2 is FQGTGA. The CDR3 is 15 amino acids. Trimming cost V 5 bases and J 5 bases, with 15 bases left between them. The data are from a study of T cell repertoires in cytomegalovirus infection. Study details: Newly reported HLA-C-restricted and thoroughly characterized HLA-B-restricted CMV epitopes were employed. Public TCR beta signatures indicated both CMV infection and matching HLA type.

Study results and limitations: Public TCR beta family frequency separated CMV-and-HLA carriers, including in an independent cohort. The response measured ex vivo was dominated by TCR beta clonotypes (HLA-C-restricted and CMV-specific).

The clonotype originates from a human donor in good health (CMV status not recorded). Some clones in this sample may be carry-over from other donors' samples. V usage is TRBV7-3 and J usage is TRBJ2-2; the D call may be TRBD1 or TRBD2 (5 bases each). Here the sequenced sample was cultured CD8+ T cells from PBMCs, taken from culture after CMV antigen stimulation. The DNA for the CDR3 is TGTGCCAGCAGCCCGCAGGGATGGAGGACCGGGGAGCTGTTTTTT. Residues: CASSPQGWRTGELFF.